Listed below are T cell receptor beta chains from one sample, sequenced in a study of OX40 agonist ivuxolimab in advanced cancers. Some clones are missing from TCRdb's copy, which holds only in-frame ones; the method was immunoSEQ multiplex PCR. In the table there are nearly 25,000 clones, approximately 78% of which are singletons. Sequences were derived from CD4+ or CD8+ T cells sorted from blood, sampled in a trial of the OX40 agonist ivuxolimab. The receptors come from an adult with an advanced solid tumor such as melanoma, head and neck, liver or kidney cancer. Both conserved end residues are trimmed from each CDR3. The order of the fields is J gene, V gene, CDR3 protein.

J: TRBJ2-1
V: TRBV27
CDR3: ASSLAGTAAVYNEQF

J: TRBJ1-1
V: TRBV18
CDR3: ASSPRQGATEAF

J: TRBJ2-1
V: TRBV7-9
CDR3: ASSLAETRPHEQF

J: TRBJ2-2
V: TRBV5-6
CDR3: ASSLVVGLGIGELF

J: TRBJ2-6
V: TRBV7-2
CDR3: ASSLGGLGANVLT

J: TRBJ1-2
V: TRBV14
CDR3: ASSREVGGYT

J: TRBJ2-7
V: TRBV19
CDR3: ASSAGLLGEQY

J: TRBJ2-4
V: TRBV28
CDR3: ASRSQGPGGNIQY

J: TRBJ2-1
V: TRBV18
CDR3: ASSPPGPSNLYNEQF

J: TRBJ1-1
V: TRBV14
CDR3: ASSQVGAGVEAF

J: TRBJ2-5
V: TRBV7-2
CDR3: ASSLQSGTQY

J: TRBJ2-1
V: TRBV7-2
CDR3: ASSPRELGGNEQF

J: TRBJ2-5
V: TRBV4-3
CDR3: ASSPGGEETQY

J: TRBJ2-3
V: TRBV7-9
CDR3: ASSPFPFRTHVSDTQY

J: TRBJ2-3
V: TRBV7-2
CDR3: ASSPAPGSIDTQY

J: TRBJ1-2
V: TRBV5-1
CDR3: ASSLQGAGDGYT

J: TRBJ1-5
V: TRBV30
CDR3: AWRAAGDNQPQH

J: TRBJ2-1
V: TRBV6-1
CDR3: ASSELAGSYNEQF

J: TRBJ1-1
V: TRBV19
CDR3: ASSPRDRGFFQAF

J: TRBJ2-5
V: TRBV11-2
CDR3: ASSLGGTPQETQY

J: TRBJ1-2
V: TRBV28
CDR3: ASQLAGDYGYT

J: TRBJ2-1
V: TRBV10-3
CDR3: AISELATGEQF

J: TRBJ1-1
V: TRBV5-1
CDR3: ASSLGTANTEAF

J: TRBJ1-2
V: TRBV29-1
CDR3: SVTGTYYGYT

J: TRBJ1-2
V: TRBV6-1
CDR3: ASRDNYGYT

J: TRBJ2-7
V: TRBV6-1
CDR3: ASKVAVAGVGEQY

J: TRBJ2-1
V: TRBV5-1
CDR3: ASSLNPAFLLSSYNEQF

J: TRBJ1-1
V: TRBV7-3
CDR3: ASSRSVNTEAF

J: TRBJ2-7
V: TRBV30
CDR3: AWSLGLRAYEQY

J: TRBJ2-7
V: TRBV11-1
CDR3: ASSRRGAYEQY

J: TRBJ2-1
V: TRBV7-3
CDR3: ASSPGLAGPNEQF

J: TRBJ2-7
V: TRBV15
CDR3: ATSRPPGQSGGTYEQY

J: TRBJ2-3
V: TRBV30
CDR3: ACTGLAGSIDTQY

J: TRBJ1-2
V: TRBV28
CDR3: ASSFLGSGYT

J: TRBJ1-1
V: TRBV30
CDR3: AWSVKAGGAGEAF

J: TRBJ2-5
V: TRBV27
CDR3: ASSLRQQETQY

J: TRBJ1-4
V: TRBV5-4
CDR3: ASSLKQGTGEKLF

J: TRBJ2-1
V: TRBV9
CDR3: ASGKGHNEQF

J: TRBJ2-7
V: TRBV5-1
CDR3: ASSLATGQGAYEQY

J: TRBJ2-3
V: TRBV6-5
CDR3: ASSYGTSGTDTQY

J: TRBJ1-5
V: TRBV19
CDR3: ASTDRDHQPQH

J: TRBJ1-6
V: TRBV6-5
CDR3: ASSRQGYNSPLH

J: TRBJ2-1
V: TRBV2
CDR3: ASSDGVGRAYNEQF